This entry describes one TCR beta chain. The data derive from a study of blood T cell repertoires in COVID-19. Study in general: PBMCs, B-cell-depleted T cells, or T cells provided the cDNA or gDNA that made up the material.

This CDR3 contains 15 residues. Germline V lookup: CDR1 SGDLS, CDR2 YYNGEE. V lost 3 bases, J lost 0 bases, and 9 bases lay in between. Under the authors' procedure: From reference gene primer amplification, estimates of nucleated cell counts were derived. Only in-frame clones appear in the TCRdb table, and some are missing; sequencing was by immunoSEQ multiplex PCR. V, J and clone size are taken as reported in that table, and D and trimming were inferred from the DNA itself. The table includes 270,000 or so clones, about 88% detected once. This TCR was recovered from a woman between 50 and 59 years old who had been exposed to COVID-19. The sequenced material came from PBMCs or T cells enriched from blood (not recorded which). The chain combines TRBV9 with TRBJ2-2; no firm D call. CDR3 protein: CASSATTTNTGELFF. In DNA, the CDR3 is TGTGCCAGCAGCGCTACTACTACGAACACCGGGGAGCTGTTTTTT.